Listed below are T cell receptor beta chains from one sample, sequenced in a study of shared clonotypes between healthy human individuals. Repertoires were generated with immunoSEQ multiplex PCR, while TCRdb's copy carries only in-frame clones and drops some. There are 900,000 to 1,200,000 clones in the sample; around 78% occur only once, and 0.6% to 0.75% lies in the top ten. Sequencing input: memory CD4+ T cells from PBMCs. The source is a man younger than 30 in good health. Some clones in this sample may be carry-over from other donors' samples. Both conserved end residues are part of each CDR3. A D gene is named only where the DNA matches it firmly. Size values are once, few and many counts, or a class for expanded clones, and some rows have none.

abundance	v_gene	j_gene	d_gene	CDR3aa	CDR3nt
NA	TRBV2	TRBJ1-5	NA	CASSEERPQPQHF	TGTGCCAGCAGTGAGGAACGGCCGCAGCCCCAGCATTTT
NA	TRBV10-3	TRBJ2-4	NA	CAISETLGGEAKNIQYF	TGTGCCATCAGTGAAACCTTAGGAGGGGAGGCCAAAAACATTCAGTACTTC
few	TRBV27	TRBJ2-2	NA	CASSLLSQVATGELFF	TGTGCCAGCAGTTTATTGTCACAGGTCGCCACCGGGGAGCTGTTTTTT
once	TRBV28	TRBJ1-5	NA	CASSLSGFGQPQHF	TGTGCCAGCAGTTTATCAGGGTTCGGTCAGCCCCAGCATTTT
NA	TRBV7-6	TRBJ2-1	TRBD2	CASSPSFTSGNNEQFF	TGTGCCAGCAGCCCCAGTTTTACTAGCGGAAACAATGAGCAGTTCTTC
NA	TRBV7-2	TRBJ1-2	TRBD1	CASSLTTGNRGYTF	TGTGCCAGCAGCTTAACGACAGGGAATCGCGGCTACACCTTC
NA	TRBV5-1	TRBJ2-3	TRBD2	CASSLAGGPVDTQYF	TGCGCCAGCAGCTTAGCGGGAGGGCCTGTAGATACGCAGTATTTT
few	TRBV4-2	TRBJ2-7	NA	CASSQDGSGSYEQYF	TGTGCCAGCAGCCAAGATGGGAGCGGCTCCTACGAGCAGTACTTC
NA	TRBV10-3	TRBJ2-1	TRBD2	CAISALAGGTSYNEQFF	TGTGCCATCAGTGCACTAGCGGGAGGAACCTCCTACAATGAGCAGTTCTTC
once	TRBV2	TRBJ2-7	TRBD1	CASRTGQGGYEQYF	TGTGCCAGCAGGACGGGACAGGGGGGCTACGAGCAGTACTTC
NA	TRBV28	TRBJ1-2	TRBD1	CASSFRTTGFGYTF	TGTGCCAGCAGTTTCCGCACGACAGGGTTTGGCTACACCTTC
NA	TRBV29-1	TRBJ1-2	TRBD1	CSVGDRNYGYTF	TGCAGCGTTGGGGACAGGAACTATGGCTACACCTTC
many	TRBV5-1	TRBJ2-7	NA	CASSLGQDIYEQYF	TGCGCCAGCAGCTTGGGACAGGACATCTACGAGCAGTACTTC
NA	TRBV7-3	TRBJ1-5	TRBD1	CASSRTGNQPQHF	TGTGCCAGCAGCCGGACAGGTAATCAGCCCCAGCATTTT
NA	TRBV13	TRBJ1-5	NA	CASSLGGGSQPQHF	TGTGCCAGCAGCTTAGGGGGAGGGAGTCAGCCCCAGCATTTT
NA	TRBV29-1	TRBJ2-7	TRBD1	CSAGGQGFYEQYF	TGCAGCGCCGGCGGACAGGGGTTCTACGAGCAGTACTTC
NA	TRBV7-2	TRBJ2-5	NA	CASSPGTGSGKTQYF	TGTGCCAGCAGCCCTGGGACGGGATCGGGGAAGACCCAGTACTTC
once	TRBV10-3	TRBJ2-2	NA	CAISVRGRELFF	TGTGCCATCAGTGTCAGGGGACGGGAGCTGTTTTTT
few	TRBV30	TRBJ1-4	NA	CAWNPGGREKLFF	TGTGCCTGGAATCCAGGTGGACGTGAAAAACTGTTTTTT
NA	TRBV28	TRBJ1-1	NA	CASSLRVGGYTEAFF	TGTGCCAGCAGTTTGAGGGTGGGGGGGTACACTGAAGCTTTCTTT